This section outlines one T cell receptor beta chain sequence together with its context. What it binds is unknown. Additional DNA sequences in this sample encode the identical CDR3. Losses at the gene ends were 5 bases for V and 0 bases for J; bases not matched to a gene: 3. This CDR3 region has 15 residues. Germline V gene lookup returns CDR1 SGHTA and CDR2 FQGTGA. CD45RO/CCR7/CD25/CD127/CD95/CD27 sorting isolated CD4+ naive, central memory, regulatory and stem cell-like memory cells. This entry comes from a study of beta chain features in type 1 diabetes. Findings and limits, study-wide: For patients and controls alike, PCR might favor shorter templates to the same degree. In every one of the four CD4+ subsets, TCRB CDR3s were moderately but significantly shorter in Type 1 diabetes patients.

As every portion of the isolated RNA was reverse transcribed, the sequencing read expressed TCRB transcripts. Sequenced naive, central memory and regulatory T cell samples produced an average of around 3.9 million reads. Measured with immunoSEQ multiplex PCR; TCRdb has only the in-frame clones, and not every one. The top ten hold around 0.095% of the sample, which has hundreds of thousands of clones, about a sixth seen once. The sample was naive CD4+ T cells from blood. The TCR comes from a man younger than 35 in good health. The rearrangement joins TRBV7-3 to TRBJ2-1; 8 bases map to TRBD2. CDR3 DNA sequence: TGTGCCAGCAGCCTTGGGACTAGCTCCTACAATGAGCAGTTCTTC. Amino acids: CASSLGTSSYNEQFF.